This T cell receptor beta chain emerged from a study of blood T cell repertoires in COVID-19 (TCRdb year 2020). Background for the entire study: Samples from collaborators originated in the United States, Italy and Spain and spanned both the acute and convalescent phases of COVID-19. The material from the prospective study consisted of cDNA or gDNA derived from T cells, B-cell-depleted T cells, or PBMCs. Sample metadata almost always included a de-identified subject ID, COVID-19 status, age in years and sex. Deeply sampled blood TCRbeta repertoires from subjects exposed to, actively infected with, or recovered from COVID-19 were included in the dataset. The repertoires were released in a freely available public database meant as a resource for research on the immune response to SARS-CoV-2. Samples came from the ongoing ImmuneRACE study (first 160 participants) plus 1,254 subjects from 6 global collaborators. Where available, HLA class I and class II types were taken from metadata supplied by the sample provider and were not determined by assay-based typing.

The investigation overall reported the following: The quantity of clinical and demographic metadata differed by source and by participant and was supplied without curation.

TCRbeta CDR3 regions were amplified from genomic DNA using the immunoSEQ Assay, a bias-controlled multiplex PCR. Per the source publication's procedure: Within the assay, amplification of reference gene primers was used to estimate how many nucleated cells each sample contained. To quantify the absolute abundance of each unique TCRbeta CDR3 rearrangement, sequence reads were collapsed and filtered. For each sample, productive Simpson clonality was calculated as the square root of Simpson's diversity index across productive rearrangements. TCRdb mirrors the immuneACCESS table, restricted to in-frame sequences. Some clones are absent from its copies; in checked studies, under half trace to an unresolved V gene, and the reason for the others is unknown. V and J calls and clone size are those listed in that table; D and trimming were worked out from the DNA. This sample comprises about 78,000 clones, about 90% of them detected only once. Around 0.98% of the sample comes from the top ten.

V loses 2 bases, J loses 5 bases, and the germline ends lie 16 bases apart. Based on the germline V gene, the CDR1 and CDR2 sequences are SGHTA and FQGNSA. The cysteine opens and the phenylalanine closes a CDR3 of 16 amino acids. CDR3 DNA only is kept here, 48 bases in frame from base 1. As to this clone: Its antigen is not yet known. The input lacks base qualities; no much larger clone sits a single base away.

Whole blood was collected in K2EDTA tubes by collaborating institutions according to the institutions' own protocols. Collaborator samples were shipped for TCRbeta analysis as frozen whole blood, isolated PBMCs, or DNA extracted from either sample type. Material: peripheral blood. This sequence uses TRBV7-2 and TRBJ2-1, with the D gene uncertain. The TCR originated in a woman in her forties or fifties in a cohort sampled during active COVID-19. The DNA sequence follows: TGTGCCAGCAGCTTACCCCACGGTAGCCTAAACAATGAGCAGTTCTTC. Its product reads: CASSLPHGSLNNEQFF.